This T cell receptor (beta chain) was identified during a study of T cell responses to AZD1222 COVID-19 vaccine. The CDR3 length is 15 residues. Per germline, CDR1 MNHEY and CDR2 SMNVEV (reference sequence). V was pared by 5 bases and J by 14 bases, with 12 bases of the junction left unmatched. Clones were sequenced by immunoSEQ multiplex PCR, and TCRdb holds only the in-frame ones, with some missing. The data show about 110,000 clones, 91% seen once. Here the sequenced sample was peripheral blood, taken on day 0 of AZD1222 vaccination. The TCR sequence derives from an adult in good health. V usage is TRBV27 and J usage is TRBJ2-1; 13 bases are a match to TRBD2. CDR3 nucleotide sequence: TGTGCCAGCAGTCCCTGGACTAGCGGGGGAGTGATAAAGTTCTTC. Translation: CASSPWTSGGVIKFF.